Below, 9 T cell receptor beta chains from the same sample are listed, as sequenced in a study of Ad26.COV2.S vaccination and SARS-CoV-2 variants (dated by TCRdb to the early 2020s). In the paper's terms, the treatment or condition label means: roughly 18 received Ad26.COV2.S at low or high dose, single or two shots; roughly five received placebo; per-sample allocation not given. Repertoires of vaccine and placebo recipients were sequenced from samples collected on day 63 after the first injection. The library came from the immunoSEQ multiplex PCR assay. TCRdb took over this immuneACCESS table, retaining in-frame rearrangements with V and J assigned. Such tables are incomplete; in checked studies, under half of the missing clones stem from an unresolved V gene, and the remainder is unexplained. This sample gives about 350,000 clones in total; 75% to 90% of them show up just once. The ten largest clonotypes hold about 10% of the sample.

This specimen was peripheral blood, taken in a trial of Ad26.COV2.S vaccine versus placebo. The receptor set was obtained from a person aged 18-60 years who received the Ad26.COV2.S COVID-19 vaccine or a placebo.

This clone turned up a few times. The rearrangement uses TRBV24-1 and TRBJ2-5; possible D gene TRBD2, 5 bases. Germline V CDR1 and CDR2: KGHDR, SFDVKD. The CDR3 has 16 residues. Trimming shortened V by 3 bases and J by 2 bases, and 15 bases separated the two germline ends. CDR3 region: CATSDMGSGEQETQYF. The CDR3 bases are TGTGCCACCAGTGATATGGGGAGCGGTGAACAAGAGACCCAGTACTTC.

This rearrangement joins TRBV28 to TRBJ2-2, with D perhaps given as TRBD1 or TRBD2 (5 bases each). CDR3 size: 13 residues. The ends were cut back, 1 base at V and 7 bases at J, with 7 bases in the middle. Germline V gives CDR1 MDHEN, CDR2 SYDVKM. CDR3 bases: TGTGCCAGCAGTTTATCGGGGCTCGGGGAGCTGTTTTTT. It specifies CASSLSGLGELFF.

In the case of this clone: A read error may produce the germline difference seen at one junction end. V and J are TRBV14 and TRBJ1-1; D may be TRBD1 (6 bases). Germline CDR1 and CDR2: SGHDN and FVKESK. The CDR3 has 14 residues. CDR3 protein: CASSQDSAGRGAVF. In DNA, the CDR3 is TGTGCCAGCAGCCAAGATTCAGCAGGAAGGGGGGCAGTCTTT.

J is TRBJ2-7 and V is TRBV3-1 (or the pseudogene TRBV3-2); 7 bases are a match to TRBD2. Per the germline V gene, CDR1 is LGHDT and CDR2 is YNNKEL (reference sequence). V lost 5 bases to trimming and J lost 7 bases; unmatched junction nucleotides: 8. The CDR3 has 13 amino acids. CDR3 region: CASSWSGVEEQYF. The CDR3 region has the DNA TGTGCCAGCAGCTGGAGCGGGGTAGAAGAGCAGTACTTC.

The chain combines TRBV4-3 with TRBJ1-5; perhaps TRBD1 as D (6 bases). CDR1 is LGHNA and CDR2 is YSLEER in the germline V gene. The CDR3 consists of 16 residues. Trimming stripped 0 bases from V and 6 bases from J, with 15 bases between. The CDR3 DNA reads TGCGCCAGCAGCCAAGATCGAGCAGGGGCCGGTCAGCCCCAGCATTTT. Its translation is CASSQDRAGAGQPQHF.

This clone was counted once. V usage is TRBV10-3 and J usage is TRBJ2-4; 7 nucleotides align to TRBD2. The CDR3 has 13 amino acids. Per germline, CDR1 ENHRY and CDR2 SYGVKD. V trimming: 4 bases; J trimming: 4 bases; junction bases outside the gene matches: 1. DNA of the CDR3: TGTGCCATCAGTGCAGCGGGGAAAAACATTCAGTACTTC. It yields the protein CAISAAGKNIQYF.

CDR3 nucleotide sequence: TGCGCCAGCAGCCGTCCCCCCGGCGAGCAGTACTTC. This codes for CASSRPPGEQYF. The chain carries TRBV4-1 and TRBJ2-7; the D is unclear. This CDR3 has 12 amino acids. Germline CDR1 is MGHRA and CDR2 is YSYEKL. V was trimmed by 4 bases and J by 6 bases, leaving 10 bases between them.

The CDR3 sequence: CASSLGVAPGTDTQYF. CDR3 DNA sequence: TGCGCCAGCAGCTTGGGAGTAGCGCCAGGGACAGATACGCAGTATTTT. This chain uses TRBV5-1 with TRBJ2-3, with D perhaps given as TRBD1 or TRBD2 (5 bases each). The CDR3 runs 16 residues. Germline CDR1 is SGHRS and CDR2 is YFSETQ. V gave up 0 bases and J gave up 3 bases, with 14 bases separating them.

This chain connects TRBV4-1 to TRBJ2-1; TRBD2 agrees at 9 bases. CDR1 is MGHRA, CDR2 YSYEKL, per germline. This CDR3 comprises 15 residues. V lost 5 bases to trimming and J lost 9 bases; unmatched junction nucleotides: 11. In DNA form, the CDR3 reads TGCGCCAGCAGCTATCGGCGGACTAGCGAGGGTGAGCAGTTCTTC. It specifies CASSYRRTSEGEQFF.